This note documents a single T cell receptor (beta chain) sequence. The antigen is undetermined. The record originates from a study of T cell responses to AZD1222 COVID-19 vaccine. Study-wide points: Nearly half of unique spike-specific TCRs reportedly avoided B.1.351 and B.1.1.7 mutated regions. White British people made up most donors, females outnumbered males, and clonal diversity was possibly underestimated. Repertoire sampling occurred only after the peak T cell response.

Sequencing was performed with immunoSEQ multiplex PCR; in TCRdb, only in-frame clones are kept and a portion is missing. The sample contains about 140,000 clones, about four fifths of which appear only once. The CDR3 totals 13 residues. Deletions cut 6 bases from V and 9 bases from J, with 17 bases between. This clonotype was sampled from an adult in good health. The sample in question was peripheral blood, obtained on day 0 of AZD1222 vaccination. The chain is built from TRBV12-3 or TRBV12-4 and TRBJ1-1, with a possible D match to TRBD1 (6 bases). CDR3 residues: CASRGAAPGKAFF. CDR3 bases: TGTGCCAGCAGGGGGGCCGCTCCAGGGAAAGCTTTCTTT.